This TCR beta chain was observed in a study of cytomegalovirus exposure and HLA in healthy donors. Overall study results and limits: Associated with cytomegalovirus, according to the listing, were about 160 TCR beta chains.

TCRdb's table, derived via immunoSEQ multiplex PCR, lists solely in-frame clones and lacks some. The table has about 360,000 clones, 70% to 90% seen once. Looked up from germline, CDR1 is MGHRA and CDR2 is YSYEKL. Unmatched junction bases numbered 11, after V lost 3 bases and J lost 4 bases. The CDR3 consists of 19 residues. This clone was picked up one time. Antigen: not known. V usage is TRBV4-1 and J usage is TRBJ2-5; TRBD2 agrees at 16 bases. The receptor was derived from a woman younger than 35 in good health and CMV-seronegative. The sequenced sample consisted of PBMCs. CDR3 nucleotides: TGCGCCAGCAGCCACTACCCGGGACTAGCGGGGGGGCCGGTAGAGACCCAGTACTTC. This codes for CASSHYPGLAGGPVETQYF.